This T cell receptor beta chain was sequenced in a study of beta chain features in type 1 diabetes. Study outcomes and limitations: Shorter TCRB CDR3s, moderately but significantly so, were found in Type 1 diabetes patients in all four CD4+ subsets.

Concerning this clone: Its antigen is as yet unknown.

This CDR3 has 15 amino acids. After removal of 4 bases from V and 9 bases from J, the junction contained 13 bases not matched to a gene. Germline V gives CDR1 MNHEY, CDR2 SVGAGI. All of the isolated RNA was reverse transcribed, so expressed TCRB transcripts were sequenced. This table comes from immunoSEQ multiplex PCR, and its TCRdb copy is limited to in-frame clones, with some not included. This sample has some 240,000 clones, with 16% found just once. Sequencing was performed on naive CD4+ T cells from blood. This receptor was taken from a man aged 25-45 years with type 1 diabetes. The chain uses TRBV6-5 and TRBJ2-5; 8 bases line up with TRBD1. The chain's CDR3 is CASSSGQGWDVAQYF. The CDR3 bases are TGTGCCAGCAGTTCTGGACAGGGTTGGGATGTGGCCCAGTACTTC.